Presented here are 5 T cell receptor beta chains from one specimen sequenced in a study of CD8+CD57+ T cells in acquired aplastic anemia. TCR beta VDJ and CDR3 were profiled, and genomic DNA was the template. TCRdb independently ran MiXCR on the reads; one entry per CDR3 protein. Among more than 150,000 distinct CDR3 sequences listed, approximately 51% were seen once. CD8+CD57+ cell expansion had been shown by flow cytometry in patients chosen for sequencing. The sample comprised sorted CD4+, CD8+, or CD8+CD57+ T cells (not recorded which) from PBMCs. The source of these receptors is a human donor with aplastic anemia.

This clonotype has ten or more counts. The chain joins TRBV20-1 to TRBJ2-5; possible D gene TRBD2, 6 bases. This CDR3 has 12 residues. V lost 4 bases and J lost 7, with 13 bases in between. The germline gives CDR1 DFQATT, CDR2 SNEGSKA (reference sequence). The CDR3 loop is CSAMTRGGTQYF. CDR3 nucleotide sequence: TGCAGTGCTATGACTAGGGGTGGGACCCAGTACTTC.

Regarding this clonotype: The junction and the germline gene differ at one end; a read error may be behind it. The gene calls are TRBV7-2 and TRBJ2-5; 13 bases are shared with TRBD2. Germline V lookup: CDR1 SGHTA, CDR2 FQGNSA. CDR3 length: 13 residues. In DNA, the CDR3 is TGTGCCAGCAGCTCCAGGGCGGGACTAGCGGGACACTTC. Its protein is CASSSRAGLAGHF.

The rearrangement links TRBV11-3 to TRBJ2-2; weak D call: TRBD2 (7 bases). CDR1 is SGHNT, CDR2 YENEEA, per germline. V was trimmed by 5 bases and J by 0 bases, leaving 10 bases between them. The CDR3 consists of 15 residues. The CDR3 protein is CASSLGGPNTGELFF. CDR3 bases: TGTGCCAGCAGCCTGGGGGGGCCGAACACCGGGGAGCTGTTTTTT.

This clonotype was seen only a few times. The chain has TRBV7-8 and TRBJ2-1; no definite D call. The germline V gene encodes CDR1 SGHVS and CDR2 FQNEAQ. This CDR3 is 16 amino acids long. V dropped 1 base and J dropped 9 bases, with 19 bases sitting between them. The CDR3 region has the DNA TGTGCCAGCAGCTTAGTGGGGAATGACCCGATGGCTGAGCAGTTCTTC. This gives the protein CASSLVGNDPMAEQFF. Filled out from reference TRBV7-8 and TRBJ2-1, the complete variable domain reads GAGVSQSPRYKVAKRGQDVALRCDPISGHVSLFWYQQALGQGPEFLTYFQNEAQLDKSGLPSDRFFAERPEGSVSTLKIQRTQQEDSAVYLCASSLVGNDPMAEQFFGPGTRLTVL.

This clonotype showed up many times. The rearrangement joins TRBV29-1 to TRBJ1-1, with D perhaps TRBD1 (5 bases). Trimming stripped 2 bases from V and 10 bases from J, with 14 bases between. This CDR3 contains 12 residues. CDR1 is SQVTM and CDR2 is ANQGSEA in the germline V gene. The CDR3: CSVERGGAGAFF. Written as DNA, the CDR3 is TGCAGCGTTGAAAGGGGAGGGGCCGGAGCTTTCTTT.